These 31 T cell receptor beta chains were sequenced from one sample in a study of shared clonotypes between healthy human individuals. Profiling relied on immunoSEQ multiplex PCR, and the TCRdb table lists in-frame clones only, not all of them. The profile covers millions of clones, with approximately 95% appearing a single time and 0.13% taken by the ten largest. Sequences were obtained from naive CD4+ T cells sorted from blood. Stated subset: CD45RA+ positively selected. The receptor set was obtained from a young man in good health.

The V call is TRBV7-8, the J call TRBJ1-3; 8 bases line up with TRBD1. Germline CDR1 is SGHVS and CDR2 is FQNEAQ. Trimming at V came to 2 bases and at J to 4 bases, leaving 4 bases not matched to a gene. The CDR3 sequence is 15 residues long. The CDR3 bases are TGTGCCAGCAGCTTAACCGGACAGGGAGGAAACACCATATATTTT. Its translation: CASSLTGQGGNTIYF.

This chain links TRBV10-3 with TRBJ1-1, with a weak D call TRBD1 (6 bases). Germline lookup yields CDR1 ENHRY and CDR2 SYGVKD. The CDR3 length is 13 residues. Trimming took 9 bases from V and 4 from J, leaving 15 bases between them. CDR3 sequence: CAINRVWGTEAFF. For the CDR3, the DNA is TGTGCCATAAACAGGGTTTGGGGCACTGAAGCTTTCTTT.

The chain has TRBV5-4 and TRBJ2-3; possibly TRBD2 for D (6 bases). The CDR3 covers 16 residues. Germline loops: CDR1 SGHNT, CDR2 YYREEE (reference sequence). Trimming pared 3 bases from V and 2 bases from J, leaving 16 bases between. The CDR3 reads CASSYGTPGLTDTQYF. The CDR3 bases are TGTGCCAGCAGCTACGGGACTCCCGGTCTCACAGATACGCAGTATTTT.

About this clone itself: In the same sample, other DNA sequences code for this CDR3. The chain uses TRBV10-3 and TRBJ2-1; 9 bases are a match to TRBD2. Germline CDR1 ENHRY, CDR2 SYGVKD. The CDR3 contains 15 residues. Trimming at V came to 5 bases and at J to 0 bases, leaving 2 bases not matched to a gene. The CDR3 nucleotides are TGTGCCATCAGTAGCGGGAGGAGCTCCTACAATGAGCAGTTCTTC. Translated: CAISSGRSSYNEQFF.

V is TRBV14 and J is TRBJ2-7, with 7 positions matching TRBD1. After removal of 3 bases from V and 3 bases from J, the junction contained 2 bases not matched to a gene. The germline CDR1 and CDR2 sequences are SGHDN and FVKESK. The CDR3 contains 13 residues. The CDR3 DNA reads TGTGCCAGCAGCCAGACAGGGTACTACGAGCAGTACTTC. As protein: CASSQTGYYEQYF.

This clone came up a few times. The chain has TRBV6-5 and TRBJ1-4, with D possibly matching TRBD1 (6 bases). Germline CDR1 and CDR2: MNHEY and SVGAGI. Trimming removed 2 bases from V and 11 bases from J, with 15 bases in between. This CDR3 is 14 amino acids long. This chain's CDR3 is CASSYDGQRGKLFF. Written as DNA, the CDR3 is TGTGCCAGCAGTTACGACGGACAGAGGGGGAAACTGTTTTTT.

The rearrangement links TRBV6-1 to TRBJ1-3, with D tentatively TRBD1 (5 bases). The CDR3 sequence is 15 residues long. V lost 7 bases and J lost 0, with 13 bases in between. Germline V gives CDR1 MNHNS, CDR2 SASEGT. The CDR3 sequence: CASMTGLTSGNTIYF. In DNA form, the CDR3 reads TGTGCCAGCATGACGGGACTGACCTCTGGAAACACCATATATTTT.

The count of this clone is one. The chain couples TRBV13 to TRBJ2-1, with TRBD2 identical over 11 bases. J lost 0 bases, V lost 1 base, and 2 bases had no gene match. CDR3 length: 17 residues. The germline V gene encodes CDR1 PRHDT and CDR2 FYEKMQ (reference sequence). CDR3 loop: CASSLVAGGLSYNEQFF. For the CDR3, the DNA is TGTGCCAGCAGCTTAGTAGCGGGGGGGCTCTCCTACAATGAGCAGTTCTTC.

The rearrangement links TRBV9 to TRBJ2-6; D ambiguous. V lost 0 bases to trimming and J lost 2 bases, with 6 bases between them. Germline V lookup: CDR1 SGDLS, CDR2 YYNGEE. The CDR3 runs 15 residues. This CDR3 is CASSVAGPGANVLTF. The CDR3 coding sequence is TGTGCCAGCAGCGTAGCTGGGCCTGGGGCCAACGTCCTGACTTTC. Together with reference TRBV9 and TRBJ2-6, the CDR3 gives the full variable domain: DSGVTQTPKHLITATGQRVTLRCSPRSGDLSVYWYQQSLDQGLQFLIQYYNGEERAKGNILERFSAQQFPDLHSELNLSSLELGDSALYFCASSVAGPGANVLTFGAGSRLTVL.

The chain has TRBV9 and TRBJ1-2, with D possibly TRBD1 on 5 matching bases. This CDR3 region has 14 residues. Germline CDR1 and CDR2: SGDLS and YYNGEE. Trimming removed 2 bases from V and 4 bases from J, with 12 bases in between. The CDR3 sequence: CASSVLTGGYGYTF. The DNA for the CDR3 is TGTGCCAGCAGCGTTCTAACAGGAGGCTATGGCTACACCTTC.

Worth noting for this clone: Other DNA sequences of this sample code for an identical CDR3. This sequence joins TRBV6-1 and TRBJ1-5; tentative D call: TRBD1 (5 bases). V dropped 3 bases and J dropped 0 bases, with 9 bases sitting between them. The CDR3 consists of 15 residues. The V gene's germline CDR1 is MNHNS and CDR2 SASEGT. CDR3 sequence: CASSDRGASNQPQHF. The CDR3 nucleotides are TGTGCCAGCAGTGACCGCGGGGCTAGCAATCAGCCCCAGCATTTT.

This chain uses TRBV5-1 with TRBJ1-5; D uncertain. Germline CDR1 reads SGHRS; CDR2 reads YFSETQ. Trimming left V 4 bases short and J 4 bases short, with 9 bases between. This CDR3 comprises 13 residues. CDR3 loop: CASSPEQNQPQHF. The CDR3 region has the DNA TGCGCCAGCAGCCCAGAACAGAATCAGCCCCAGCATTTT. The full variable domain, completed using reference TRBV5-1 and TRBJ1-5, is KAGVTQTPRYLIKTRGQQVTLSCSPISGHRSVSWYQQTPGQGLQFLFEYFSETQRNKGNFPGRFSGRQFSNSRSEMNVSTLELGDSALYLCASSPEQNQPQHFGDGTRLSIL.

The J gene is TRBJ2-5, the V gene TRBV6-6, with D hard to call. Matching the DNA end better, TRBJ2-7 makes the J call doubtful. Germline V lookup: CDR1 MNHNY, CDR2 SVGAGI (reference sequence). This CDR3 contains 11 residues. CDR3 in amino acids: CASRTVYEQYF. CDR3 DNA: TGTGCCAGCAGGACCGTCTACGAGCAGTACTTC.

The chain links TRBV28 to TRBJ1-6; the D gene is possibly TRBD1 (6 bases). The CDR3 extends over 13 amino acids. V was trimmed by 5 bases and J by 9 bases, leaving 11 bases between them. The germline V gene has CDR1 MDHEN and CDR2 SYDVKM. CDR3 bases: TGTGCCAGCAGTGTACAGGGTGGTTCACCCCTCCACTTT. Translated: CASSVQGGSPLHF.

As regards this clone: This sample includes further DNA sequences coding for the same CDR3. The chain joins TRBV7-2 to TRBJ1-2; TRBD1 is a possible D gene (6 bases). Germline CDR1 SGHTA, CDR2 FQGNSA. There are 13 residues in the CDR3. Trimming took 1 base from V and 5 from J, leaving 8 bases between them. For the CDR3, the DNA is TGTGCCAGCAGCTTAGAACAGGGTTATGGCTACACCTTC. It is translated as CASSLEQGYGYTF.

The V and J genes are TRBV25-1 and TRBJ2-3; 8 bases align to TRBD1. This CDR3 region has 15 residues. Trimming took 5 bases from V and 2 from J; bases not matched to a gene: 6. The germline CDR1 and CDR2 sequences are MGHDK and SYGVNS. DNA of the CDR3: TGTGCCAGCAGTCTGGGACAGGTCGACACAGATACGCAGTATTTT. Translated, it gives CASSLGQVDTDTQYF.

The chain has TRBV7-9 and TRBJ2-2, with 16 bases aligning to TRBD2. There are 18 residues in the CDR3. Germline lookup yields CDR1 SEHNR and CDR2 FQNEAQ (reference sequence). V was pared by 7 bases and J by 7 bases, with 12 bases of the junction left unmatched. This CDR3 reads CASTPSGTSGRAGGELFF. The CDR3 nucleotides read TGTGCCAGCACACCATCCGGGACTAGCGGGAGGGCCGGCGGGGAGCTGTTTTTT. Supplemented by reference TRBV7-9 and TRBJ2-2, the full variable domain reads DTGVSQNPRHKITKRGQNVTFRCDPISEHNRLYWYRQTLGQGPEFLTYFQNEAQLEKSRLLSDRFSAERPKGSFSTLEIQRTEQGDSAMYLCASTPSGTSGRAGGELFFGEGSRLTVL.

This rearrangement joins TRBV5-6 to TRBJ1-2, with unresolved D. The CDR3 is 12 residues long. The V end lost 5 bases, the J end lost 5 bases, and 10 bases lay between the germline ends. The germline V gene has CDR1 SGHDT and CDR2 YYEEEE. The CDR3 DNA reads TGTGCCAGCAGGCGGACGGAGTATGGCTACACCTTC. This gives the protein CASRRTEYGYTF.

This chain links TRBV5-1 with TRBJ2-1, with 7 bases matching TRBD2. CDR1 SGHRS and CDR2 YFSETQ come from the germline V gene. This CDR3 has 15 residues. The V gene end was trimmed by 4 bases and the J gene end by 5 bases; junction bases not matched to a gene: 9. CDR3 coding DNA: TGCGCCAGCAGCGACACCCGGGACTACGACAATGAGCAGTTCTTC. It specifies CASSDTRDYDNEQFF.

J is TRBJ1-1 and V is TRBV28; D gene unclear. From germline, CDR1 is MDHEN and CDR2 SYDVKM. Trimming pared 4 bases from V and 2 bases from J, leaving 11 bases between. The CDR3 is made up of 14 amino acids. Written as DNA, the CDR3 is TGTGCCAGCAGTTATGCCTCTTTTAACACTGAAGCTTTCTTT. Translated, it gives CASSYASFNTEAFF.

With respect to this clone: This could be a read error, since a much larger clone is one nucleotide away. Other DNA sequences from this sample encode an identical CDR3 as well. The chain has TRBV9 and TRBJ1-5, with 7 nucleotides matching TRBD1. The CDR3 totals 15 residues. Germline V gene sequence: CDR1 SGDLS, CDR2 YYNGEE. CDR3 in DNA: TGTGCTAGCAGCGGACGGGACAGTCTTTGGGAGCCCCAGCATTTT. Protein product: CASSGRDSLWEPQHF.

This clone appeared once. V is TRBV30 and J is TRBJ2-7, with D uncertain. In germline, CDR1 is GTSNPN, CDR2 SVGIG (reference sequence). Trimming took 5 bases from V and 5 from J, leaving 7 bases between them. The CDR3 sequence is 10 residues long. In nucleotides, the CDR3 is TGTGCCTGGGGGGATCACGAGCAGTACTTC. This encodes CAWGDHEQYF.

This clone was observed a single time. The sample carries other DNA sequences with the same CDR3. The chain uses TRBV5-1 and TRBJ1-5; TRBD1 might be the D (6 bases). V was trimmed by 4 bases and J by 2 bases, leaving 10 bases between them. The germline CDR1 and CDR2 sequences are SGHRS and YFSETQ. CDR3 length equals 14 residues. The CDR3 here is CASSQEGGNQPQHF. For the CDR3, the DNA is TGCGCCAGCAGCCAGGAGGGGGGCAATCAGCCCCAGCATTTT.

V gene TRBV11-3 combines with J gene TRBJ2-3; D is ambiguous. The CDR3 consists of 13 residues. V was cut by 4 bases and J by 4 bases, with 9 bases left in between. Germline V lookup: CDR1 SGHNT, CDR2 YENEEA. The CDR3 DNA is TGTGCCAGCAGCTCCGTCCAGTCAGATACGCAGTATTTT. Amino acid sequence: CASSSVQSDTQYF.

This chain connects TRBV30 to TRBJ1-4; 9 bases agree with TRBD1. The germline CDR1 and CDR2 sequences are GTSNPN and SVGIG (reference sequence). This CDR3 contains 13 residues. The V and J ends lost 5 bases and 5 bases, in that order; junction bases with no gene match: 3. This CDR3 is CAWVQGANEKLFF. The CDR3 bases are TGTGCCTGGGTACAGGGGGCCAATGAAAAACTGTTTTTT.

The rearrangement uses TRBV5-1 and TRBJ2-4, with D perhaps matching TRBD2 (5 bases). The germline V gene encodes CDR1 SGHRS and CDR2 YFSETQ. CDR3 length: 13 amino acids. V lost 0 bases to trimming and J lost 7 bases, with 8 bases between them. This CDR3 is CASSLAGLNIQYF. The CDR3 nucleotides are TGCGCCAGCAGCTTGGCTGGACTCAACATTCAGTACTTC.

V and J are TRBV6-5 and TRBJ1-5; TRBD1 matches at 8 bases. From germline, CDR1 is MNHEY and CDR2 SVGAGI. With V trimmed by 6 bases and J by 2 bases, 6 bases remained unmatched. The CDR3 is 15 amino acids. The CDR3 nucleotides are TGTGCCAGCAGCCGCGAGGGACAGGGCAATCAGCCCCAGCATTTT. As protein: CASSREGQGNQPQHF.

The chain recombines TRBV7-3 with TRBJ1-2; 7 bases are shared with TRBD1. The CDR3 is 15 amino acids. Germline V CDR1 and CDR2: SGHTA, FQGTGA. Unmatched junction bases numbered 14, after V lost 5 bases and J lost 8 bases. The CDR3 sequence is CASSAGTVTMIGYTF. The CDR3 DNA follows: TGTGCCAGCAGCGCCGGGACAGTAACTATGATAGGCTACACCTTC. Looking up the rest from reference TRBV7-3 and TRBJ1-2 gives the full variable domain: GAGVSQTPSNKVTEKGKYVELRCDPISGHTALYWYRQSLGQGPEFLIYFQGTGAADDSGLPNDRFFAVRPEGSVSTLKIQRTERGDSAVYLCASSAGTVTMIGYTFGSGTRLTVV.

The chain links TRBV30 to TRBJ2-3; 9 nucleotides agree with TRBD1. This CDR3 spans 15 amino acids. Germline CDR1 reads GTSNPN; CDR2 reads SVGIG (reference sequence). Germline trimming cut 2 bases from V and 3 bases from J; bases unmatched to any gene: 6. The CDR3 reads CAWSRKGQGTDTQYF. CDR3 coding DNA: TGTGCCTGGAGTCGCAAAGGACAGGGGACAGATACGCAGTATTTT.

The CDR3 region has the DNA TGTGCCAGCAGCTTAGGGGGAAAGAGCTCCTACAATGAGCAGTTCTTC. Translated, it gives CASSLGGKSSYNEQFF. J is TRBJ2-1 and V is TRBV11-3; D call uncertain. Germline V gives CDR1 SGHNT, CDR2 YENEEA. V was clipped by 1 base and J by 0 bases, with 10 bases between them. The CDR3 is 16 amino acids.

Only a few counts were recorded for this clone. The CDR3 nucleotides are TGTGCCAGCAGCCGGGTGGGTTTCGATGAGCAGTTCTTC. This codes for CASSRVGFDEQFF. The gene calls are TRBV7-9 and TRBJ2-1; D is undetermined. V lost 5 bases to trimming and J lost 8 bases, with 13 bases between them. There are 13 residues in the CDR3. Germline CDR1 reads SEHNR; CDR2 reads FQNEAQ (reference sequence).